This TCR beta chain was sequenced in a study of T cell changes during pregnancy in multiple sclerosis. Using immunoSEQ multiplex PCR, the repertoire was profiled, and TCRdb retains in-frame clones only, with some absent. The sample lists approximately 43,000 clones; about 92% were seen once. The length of the CDR3 is 16 residues. Trimming took 5 bases from V and 5 from J; bases not matched to a gene: 10. Germline V CDR1 and CDR2: SEHNR, FQNEAQ (reference sequence). The J gene is TRBJ2-3, the V gene TRBV7-9; 10 bases fit TRBD1. Material: CD8+ T cells from peripheral blood mononuclear cells, obtained in the first trimester of pregnancy. The TCR was taken from a female donor with multiple sclerosis, enrolled in a pregnancy study. The CDR3 spells CASSPPDRGMLDTQYF. CDR3 nucleotide sequence: TGTGCCAGCAGCCCCCCGGACAGGGGGATGTTAGATACGCAGTATTTT. Based on the CDR3 plus reference TRBV7-9 and TRBJ2-3, the full variable domain is DTGVSQNPRHKITKRGQNVTFRCDPISEHNRLYWYRQTLGQGPEFLTYFQNEAQLEKSRLLSDRFSAERPKGSFSTLEIQRTEQGDSAMYLCASSPPDRGMLDTQYFGPGTRLTVL.